This T cell receptor (beta chain) derives from a study of cytomegalovirus exposure and HLA in healthy donors. Broader study findings: A later analysis revealed that TCR association rates differed between HLA loci, peaking at DRB1 and bottoming out at HLA-C. Prediction of most subjects' HLA-A and HLA-B alleles by TCR beta sequences was reportedly accurate.

Germline trimming cut 3 bases from V and 2 bases from J; bases unmatched to any gene: 4. The CDR3 runs to 15 residues. Germline-derived CDR1 and CDR2 are SGDLS and YYNGEE. Use of 60 Vbeta and 13 Jbeta primers characterized the PCR. The protocol was immunoSEQ multiplex PCR, while the TCRdb copy is restricted to in-frame clones and leaves out a portion. In the table there are some 120,000 clones, about 11% of which are singletons. A remark on this clone: Antigen unknown.

This receptor was identified in a woman in her late teens or twenties in good health and CMV-seropositive. Sequenced input: PBMCs. The V and J genes are TRBV9 and TRBJ2-1; 8 bases map to TRBD2. The CDR3 nucleotides read TGTGCCAGCAGCGGAACTAGCGGACCCTACAATGAGCAGTTCTTC. Translated: CASSGTSGPYNEQFF.